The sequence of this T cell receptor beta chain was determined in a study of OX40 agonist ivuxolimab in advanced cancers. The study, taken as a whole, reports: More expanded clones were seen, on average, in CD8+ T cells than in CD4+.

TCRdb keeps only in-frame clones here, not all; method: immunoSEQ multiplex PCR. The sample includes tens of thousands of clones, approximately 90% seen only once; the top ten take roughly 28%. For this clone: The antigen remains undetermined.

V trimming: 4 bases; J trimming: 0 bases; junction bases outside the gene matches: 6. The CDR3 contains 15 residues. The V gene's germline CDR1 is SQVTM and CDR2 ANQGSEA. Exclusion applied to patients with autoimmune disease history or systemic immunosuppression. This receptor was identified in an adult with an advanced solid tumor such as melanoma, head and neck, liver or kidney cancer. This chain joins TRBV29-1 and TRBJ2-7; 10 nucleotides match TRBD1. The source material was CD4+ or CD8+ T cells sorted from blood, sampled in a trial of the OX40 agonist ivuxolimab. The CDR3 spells CSVATDRGLSYEQYF. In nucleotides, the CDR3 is TGCAGCGTTGCAACCGACAGGGGGCTCTCCTACGAGCAGTACTTC.